The clone carrying this T cell receptor beta chain was seen many times. Its antigen is currently unknown. Production of TCR cDNA was by 5'RACE template switching, which also added a universal primer site and UMIs. MiXCR, applied by TCRdb to the 5' RACE reads, yields one record per CDR3 protein. The table includes under 300,000 distinct CDR3 sequences, 6.9% detected once. This sample is part of a study of T cells after yellow fever vaccination. Study results and limitations: Detected again after the booster were most primary-vaccination clones, at almost 97% CD4 and approximately 87% CD8. High-abundance clonotypes from the bulk population could contaminate FACS-sorted repertoires. Clonotypes found in both CD4 and CD8 compartments made up a small share.

The CDR3 runs 16 residues. Germline CDR1 is SGHRS and CDR2 is YFSETQ. The V and J ends lost 0 bases and 4 bases, in that order; junction bases with no gene match: 6. The V gene is TRBV5-1, the J gene TRBJ2-3; the match to TRBD2 covers 9 bases. The material sequenced was CD4+ T cells sorted from PBMCs, taken 15 days after the yellow fever booster vaccination. The sequence derives from a man aged 25-45 years who received the YFV17D yellow fever vaccine. The CDR3: CASSLVAGEVADTQYF. CDR3 nucleotides: TGCGCCAGCAGCTTGGTAGCGGGAGAGGTAGCAGATACGCAGTATTTT.